This TCR beta chain derives from a study of blood T cell repertoires in COVID-19 (dated by TCRdb to 2018 to 2020). For context, the study as a whole: Samples covering the acute and convalescent phases of COVID-19 were provided by collaborators in the United States, Italy and Spain. The samples were drawn from two sources: the first 160 participants of the ongoing ImmuneRACE study, and fewer than 1,500 subjects contributed by 6 global collaborators. The dataset comprised deeply sampled blood TCRbeta repertoires from subjects exposed to, actively infected with, or recovered from COVID-19. The repertoires were made available in a free public database intended to serve as a resource for research on the immune response to SARS-CoV-2. The material from the prospective study consisted of cDNA or gDNA derived from T cells, B-cell-depleted T cells, or PBMCs. A de-identified subject ID, COVID-19 status, age in years and sex were almost always included in the sample metadata. HLA class I and class II types, where available, came from metadata supplied by the sample provider rather than from assay-based typing.

TCRbeta CDR3 regions were amplified from genomic DNA using the immunoSEQ Assay, a bias-controlled multiplex PCR. The published analysis was carried out like this. The number of nucleated cells in each sample was estimated from the amplification of reference gene primers within the assay. To quantify the absolute abundance of each unique TCRbeta CDR3 rearrangement, sequence reads were collapsed and filtered. For each sample, productive Simpson clonality was calculated as the square root of Simpson's diversity index over productive rearrangements. Entries here come from immuneACCESS through TCRdb and include only in-frame sequences with V and J called. Some clones fail to appear in such tables; in the studies checked, an unresolved V gene covers under half of the shortfall, and the cause of the remainder is unknown. Clone size and the V and J calls come from that table; the DNA yielded D and trimming. This sample holds around 300,000 clones; 75% to 95% were observed only once. The ten largest make up 0.95% to 1.2% of the sample.

Here V drops 0 bases and J drops 3 bases, and the junction holds 10 bases not matched to any gene. In the germline V gene (reference sequence), CDR1 corresponds to LGHDT and CDR2 to YNNKEL. The CDR3, from cysteine to phenylalanine, totals 19 residues. Only the CDR3 part of the read is kept: 57 bases, read in frame from the first base. This clone was recorded a few times. Its antigen is not yet known. Base qualities were left out, and no much larger clone turns up one base away. In the prospective study, participants were 18 to 89 years old, resided in around 25 geographic areas of the United States, and were enrolled through a virtual design. In the prospective study, participants were assigned to cohorts based on the clinical history participants reported in a screening survey and a study questionnaire. ImmuneRACE Cohort 3 recovered participants were defined by two consecutive negative NP/OP PCR tests, healthcare professional clearance, or symptom resolution. Mobile phlebotomists in the prospective study collected whole blood, serum and a nasopharyngeal or oropharyngeal swab from every participant. Participants in the prospective study had the option to provide additional blood draws and questionnaires over a roughly 2-month period. Blood samples from the prospective study were shipped frozen or at room temperature prior to DNA extraction.

Beyond this particular receptor, the publication reports: The quantity of clinical and demographic metadata differed by source and by participant and was supplied without curation.

This TCR derives from a woman aged 25 to 39 who had recovered from COVID-19. The sequenced sample was PBMCs or T cells enriched from blood (not recorded which). The rearranged chain carries TRBV3-1 (or the pseudogene TRBV3-2) and TRBJ1-6; the junction holds 8 bases that match TRBD1. The DNA sequence is as follows: TGTGCCAGCAGCCAAGAAAGGGGGAGACAGGGGATCTATAATTCACCCCTCCACTTT. It translates as CASSQERGRQGIYNSPLHF.